These 18 T cell receptor beta chains originate from one sample sequenced in a study of blood T cell repertoires in COVID-19 (dated by TCRdb to the early 2020s). Library preparation used the immunoSEQ multiplex PCR assay. Imported from immuneACCESS, the table was reduced by TCRdb to in-frame sequences with V and J called. These copies leave out some clones; in studies compared against another copy, an unresolved V gene accounts for under half, and the cause of the remainder is not known. The sample contains over 45,000 clones, around nine tenths of them found a single time. Approximately 30% of the sample is held by the ten biggest clonotypes. Sequenced input: peripheral blood. The receptors here all came from a woman of 80 years or more with acute or convalescent COVID-19.

This clone appeared a few times. V and J are TRBV4-1 and TRBJ1-1; TRBD1 agrees at 9 bases. Germline CDR1 and CDR2: MGHRA and YSYEKL. The CDR3 has 18 amino acids. Trimming cost V 2 bases and J 1 base; bases outside gene matches: 11. The CDR3 bases are TGCGCCAGCAGCCAAACCCGGGACAGGGCGAAGACGAACACTGAAGCTTTCTTT. This encodes CASSQTRDRAKTNTEAFF.

The chain joins TRBV7-9 to TRBJ2-1; 14 bases map to TRBD2. CDR1 and CDR2 from the germline V gene are SEHNR and FQNEAQ (reference sequence). This CDR3 is 17 amino acids long. Trimming cost V 4 bases and J 15 bases; bases outside gene matches: 17. The CDR3 sequence is CASSSSGTSGGPHKRFF. CDR3 in DNA: TGTGCCAGCAGCTCTTCCGGGACTAGCGGGGGCCCTCACAAACGGTTCTTC.

The genes are TRBV19 and TRBJ2-2, with D maybe TRBD1 (6 bases). V was pared by 5 bases and J by 2 bases, with 12 bases between. This CDR3 has 15 residues. In germline, CDR1 is LNHDA, CDR2 SQIVND (reference sequence). DNA of the CDR3: TGTGCCAGTAGTGGGTGGACAGACAACACCGGGGAGCTGTTTTTT. Encoded protein: CASSGWTDNTGELFF.

This chain uses TRBV5-1 with TRBJ2-5; 10 bases are a match to TRBD2. V lost 0 bases, J lost 4 bases, and 6 bases stayed unmatched. Germline V gene sequence: CDR1 SGHRS, CDR2 YFSETQ. The CDR3 consists of 16 residues. CDR3 residues: CASSLEWTSGAETQYF. CDR3 coding DNA: TGCGCCAGCAGCTTGGAATGGACTAGCGGAGCAGAGACCCAGTACTTC.

V is TRBV2 and J is TRBJ1-1; D gene ambiguous. Deletions cut 4 bases from V and 1 base from J, with 10 bases between. Germline V gives CDR1 SNHLY, CDR2 FYNNEI. This CDR3 comprises 14 residues. This CDR3 is CASSANVRNTEAFF. CDR3 DNA: TGTGCCAGCAGTGCTAATGTCCGGAACACTGAAGCTTTCTTT.

This chain uses TRBV30 with TRBJ1-1, with 8 bases matching TRBD1. CDR3 size: 14 residues. With 5 bases clipped from V and 6 bases from J, the junction kept 11 bases outside the gene matches. Germline CDR1 and CDR2: GTSNPN and SVGIG (reference sequence). The CDR3 DNA follows: TGTGCCTGGGATCCGGGACAGGATCGGGCTGAAGCTTTCTTT. Translating it yields CAWDPGQDRAEAFF. Based on the CDR3 plus reference TRBV30 and TRBJ1-1, the full variable domain is SQTIHQWPATLVQPVGSPLSLECTVEGTSNPNLYWYRQAAGRGLQLLFYSVGIGQISSEVPQNLSASRPQDRQFILSSKKLLLSDSGFYLCAWDPGQDRAEAFFGQGTRLTVV.

The rearrangement uses TRBV10-3 and TRBJ2-3; D may be TRBD1 (6 bases). With 2 bases removed from V and 5 bases from J, the gap between germline ends came to 17 bases. Germline V gene lookup returns CDR1 ENHRY and CDR2 SYGVKD. This CDR3 has 16 residues. CDR3 protein: CAISEPQGRGKDTQYF. The CDR3 coding sequence is TGTGCCATCAGTGAGCCACAGGGACGGGGCAAAGATACGCAGTATTTT.

For the CDR3, the DNA is TGTGCCAGCTCACCACAGAGTAGACAAGAGACCCAGTACTTC. Its protein product is CASSPQSRQETQYF. The rearrangement links TRBV18 to TRBJ2-5; D is uncertain. Germline values: CDR1 KGHSH, CDR2 LQKENI. The germline V and J ends were trimmed by 1 base and 2 bases, with 8 bases remaining between them. This CDR3 contains 14 residues.

V usage is TRBV7-6 and J usage is TRBJ2-3; 7 bases match TRBD2. The CDR3 is 14 residues long. Germline CDR1 reads SGHVS; CDR2 reads FNYEAQ. J lost 4 bases, V lost 3 bases, and 4 bases had no gene match. CDR3 sequence reads: CASSLAGEADTQYF. The CDR3 DNA sequence: TGTGCCAGCAGCTTGGCGGGGGAGGCAGATACGCAGTATTTT.

The chain joins TRBV6-5 to TRBJ2-2; 8 nucleotides align to TRBD1. Looked up from germline, CDR1 is MNHEY and CDR2 is SVGAGI. V shed 7 bases, J shed 7 bases, and the junction held 11 bases outside the gene matches. CDR3 length: 15 residues. For the CDR3, the DNA is TGTGCCAGCAAACAGGACAGGGTACAGGGCGGGGAGCTGTTTTTT. It is translated as CASKQDRVQGGELFF.

This chain joins TRBV5-4 and TRBJ1-6; possibly TRBD1 for D (5 bases). Germline V gene data show CDR1 as SGHNT and CDR2 as YYREEE (reference sequence). The V end lost 0 bases, the J end lost 1 base, and 11 bases lay between the germline ends. The CDR3 has 17 amino acids. The CDR3, as DNA: TGTGCCAGCAGCTTGGACGGCAGGGCGTCCTATAATTCACCCCTCCACTTT. It specifies CASSLDGRASYNSPLHF.

The chain uses TRBV18 and TRBJ2-5, with D unclear. The CDR3 sequence is 12 residues long. Germline CDR1 is KGHSH and CDR2 is LQKENI. V was cut by 2 bases and J by 6 bases, with 7 bases left in between. CDR3 sequence reads: CASSPEKKTQYF. CDR3 DNA sequence: TGTGCCAGCTCACCAGAGAAAAAGACCCAGTACTTC.

V usage is TRBV6-1 and J usage is TRBJ2-3; 14 bases align to TRBD2. CDR1 is MNHNS and CDR2 is SASEGT in the germline V gene. V dropped 4 bases and J dropped 3; count of bases not matched to a gene: 9. This CDR3 region has 18 residues. The CDR3 spells CASSATSGGAYVTDTQYF. DNA of the CDR3: TGTGCCAGCAGTGCGACTAGCGGGGGGGCCTATGTGACAGATACGCAGTATTTT.

In this sample, this clone turned up once. The rearrangement links TRBV6-5 to TRBJ1-1; TRBD1 matches at 8 bases. V was clipped by 2 bases and J by 2 bases; unmatched bases: 4. CDR1 and CDR2 from the germline V gene are MNHEY and SVGAGI. CDR3 size: 15 residues. DNA of the CDR3: TGTGCCAGCAGTTACAGGACAGGGCGAAACACTGAAGCTTTCTTT. It codes for CASSYRTGRNTEAFF.

The CDR3 bases are TGTGCCGTAATAAACAGGGGACGCACTGAAGCTTTCTTT. It yields the protein CAVINRGRTEAFF. J is TRBJ1-1 and V is TRBV6-5, with TRBD1 matching over 7 bases. The CDR3 consists of 13 residues. Trimming at V came to 11 bases and at J to 4 bases, leaving 10 bases not matched to a gene. The germline CDR1 and CDR2 sequences are MNHEY and SVGAGI.

V usage is TRBV29-1 and J usage is TRBJ2-2; D might be TRBD2 (5 bases). Looked up from germline, CDR1 is SQVTM and CDR2 is ANQGSEA. Deletions cut 7 bases from V and 1 base from J, with 16 bases between. The CDR3 sequence is 15 residues long. Written as DNA, the CDR3 is TGCAGCGCAGAACCCGTGGACTTGAACACCGGGGAGCTGTTTTTT. Residues: CSAEPVDLNTGELFF.

The J gene is TRBJ2-7, the V gene TRBV10-2, with 7 bases matching TRBD1. The junction had 8 bases not matched to a gene; V was cut back by 9 bases and J by 0 bases. Germline loops: CDR1 WSHSY, CDR2 SAAADI. The CDR3 runs to 14 residues. CDR3 in amino acids: CASTRGQSSYEQYF. The DNA of the CDR3 is TGCGCCAGTACGAGGGGACAGAGCTCCTACGAGCAGTACTTC.

The chain carries TRBV6-1 and TRBJ2-7, with TRBD2 matching 8 bases. CDR1 and CDR2 from the germline V gene are MNHNS and SASEGT. The CDR3 covers 16 residues. V was clipped by 0 bases and J by 2 bases; unmatched bases: 6. The CDR3 region has the DNA TGTGCCAGCAGTGAAGCGCGGGGGGTCTACACCTACGAGCAGTACGTC. Translated, it gives CASSEARGVYTYEQYV.